A selection of T cell receptor beta chains follows, all from one sample in a study of OX40 agonist ivuxolimab in advanced cancers. Profiling relied on immunoSEQ multiplex PCR, and the TCRdb table lists in-frame clones only, not all of them. The sample records about 64,000 clones, roughly nine tenths being singletons. The sequenced sample was CD4+ or CD8+ T cells sorted from blood, obtained in a trial of the OX40 agonist ivuxolimab. The receptors were sampled from an adult with an advanced solid tumor such as melanoma, head and neck, liver or kidney cancer. Each CDR3 is given with its conserved first and last residue. The D gene is left open where the match is weak. For some rows the clone size is stated as once, few or many, or as a class when expanded; others skip it.

abundance	v_gene	j_gene	d_gene	CDR3nt	CDR3aa
-	TRBV6-1	TRBJ2-7	-	TGTGCCAGCAGTCCACTACGGAGTTCGGGGCAGTACTTC	CASSPLRSSGQYF
-	TRBV19	TRBJ1-2	-	TGTGCCAGTAGACCGACAGGCGTTGACTATGGCTACACCTTC	CASRPTGVDYGYTF
once	TRBV5-6	TRBJ2-7	TRBD1	TGTGCCAGCAGCTTGACAGGGGTGATCCACGAGCAGTACTTC	CASSLTGVIHEQYF
-	TRBV5-1	TRBJ1-1	-	TGCGCCAGCAGCTTCGGGGACGGGGCGAGGACTGAAGCTTTCTTT	CASSFGDGARTEAFF
-	TRBV30	TRBJ2-7	-	TGTGCCTGGAGTCCAGCTTACATCGAGCAGTACTTC	CAWSPAYIEQYF
-	TRBV6-4	TRBJ2-3	-	TGTGCCAGCAGTCTCGACCGGGGGAGCACAGATACGCAGTATTTT	CASSLDRGSTDTQYF
once	TRBV28	TRBJ2-1	TRBD2	TGTGCCAGCAGTACCGTACTAGCGGGTAGGCACTACAATGAGCAGTTCTTC	CASSTVLAGRHYNEQFF
-	TRBV5-1	TRBJ1-2	TRBD1	TGCGCCAGCAGCTTGGGACAGGGCGACTATGGCTACACCTTC	CASSLGQGDYGYTF
-	TRBV29-1	TRBJ2-5	TRBD1	TGCAGCGTTACAACAGGGGGAGAGACCCAGTACTTC	CSVTTGGETQYF
-	TRBV4-2	TRBJ2-4	TRBD2	TGTGCCAGCAGCCAAGCTAGCGGGAGGGAAAACATTCAGTACTTC	CASSQASGRENIQYF
-	TRBV28	TRBJ2-5	-	TGTGCCAGCAGTAAGGCCGGGACGGGACAAGAGACCCAGTACTTC	CASSKAGTGQETQYF